These 18 T cell receptor beta chains share one sample of origin, sequenced in a study of T-cell memory formation after mild COVID-19. TCRdb called the 5' RACE reads again in MiXCR, with one record for every CDR3 protein. The table has under 450,000 distinct CDR3 sequences, around a quarter seen once; the top ten hold under 15%. The sample consisted of PBMCs or a T cell subset sorted from them (not recorded which). These receptors all stem from an adult woman who had mild COVID-19 (a few samples of this study predate the infection). Cell type and time point are not known.

This chain uses TRBV6-2 or TRBV6-3 with TRBJ1-5, with 7 bases identical to TRBD1. The CDR3 is 15 residues long. V lost 6 bases, J lost 1 base, and 6 bases stayed unmatched. CDR1 is MNHEY and CDR2 is SVGEGT in the germline V gene. CDR3 residues: CASSPGTASNQPQHF. DNA of the CDR3: TGTGCCAGCAGCCCCGGGACAGCCAGCAATCAGCCCCAGCATTTT.

This chain uses TRBV12-3 or TRBV12-4 with TRBJ2-7; 8 bases line up with TRBD1. V lost 3 bases, J lost 2 bases, and 6 bases stayed unmatched. The CDR3 length is 15 residues. The CDR3, as DNA: TGTGCCAGCAGTTTCGGCGGGACAGGAACCTACGAGCAGTACTTC. As protein: CASSFGGTGTYEQYF.

This clonotype was recorded a few times. The chain has TRBV7-9 and TRBJ2-2, with 8 bases that match TRBD1. V was pared by 6 bases and J by 2 bases, with 5 bases of the junction left unmatched. The CDR3 is 15 amino acids. Per the germline V gene, CDR1 is SEHNR and CDR2 is FQNEAQ (reference sequence). Here the CDR3 reads CASRSDRVNTGELFF. The CDR3, as DNA: TGTGCCAGCAGGTCGGACAGGGTAAACACCGGGGAGCTGTTTTTT.

The chain links TRBV5-4 to TRBJ2-3; 7 nucleotides line up with TRBD2. Germline V gene sequence: CDR1 SGHNT, CDR2 YYREEE (reference sequence). The V and J ends lost 4 bases and 2 bases, in that order; junction bases with no gene match: 13. The CDR3 has 17 residues. This chain's CDR3 is CASSPGSGTTFTDTQYF. In DNA, the CDR3 is TGTGCCAGCAGCCCGGGTTCCGGGACTACTTTCACAGATACGCAGTATTTT.

V gene TRBV20-1 combines with J gene TRBJ2-7; 7 positions match TRBD2. Germline CDR1 and CDR2: DFQATT and SNEGSKA (reference sequence). The length of the CDR3 is 14 residues. V shed 3 bases, J shed 0 bases, and the junction held 5 bases outside the gene matches. CDR3 DNA sequence: TGCAGTGCTAGCGCGGGGGTTAGCTCCTACGAGCAGTACTTC. Encoded protein: CSASAGVSSYEQYF.

The sample holds many counts of this clonotype. This rearrangement joins TRBV3-1 to TRBJ2-4; 15 bases fit TRBD2. The CDR3 totals 18 residues. CDR1 is LGHDT, CDR2 YNNKEL, per germline (reference sequence). V was clipped by 4 bases and J by 1 base; unmatched bases: 5. CDR3: CASSRGTSGGTAKNIQYF. The CDR3 nucleotides are TGTGCCAGCAGCCGAGGGACTAGCGGGGGGACGGCCAAAAACATTCAGTACTTC. Variable domain in full (rest from reference TRBV3-1 and TRBJ2-4): DTAVSQTPKYLVTQMGNDKSIKCEQNLGHDTMYWYKQDSKKFLKIMFSYNNKELIINETVPNRFSPKSPDKAHLNLHINSLELGDSAVYFCASSRGTSGGTAKNIQYFGAGTRLSVL.

This clonotype has more than one count but fewer than ten. The chain joins TRBV7-3 to TRBJ2-2, with D unclear. Between the trimmed V and J ends, which lost 0 bases and 4 bases, there was a span of 15 bases. The CDR3 length is 17 residues. Per the germline V gene, CDR1 is SGHTA and CDR2 is FQGTGA. The CDR3 protein is CASSLTGLPVGTGELFF. The CDR3 coding sequence is TGTGCCAGCAGCTTAACCGGCCTACCCGTCGGCACCGGGGAGCTGTTTTTT. The variable domain in full, completed from reference TRBV7-3 and TRBJ2-2, reads GAGVSQTPSNKVTEKGKYVELRCDPISGHTALYWYRQSLGQGPEFLIYFQGTGAADDSGLPNDRFFAVRPEGSVSTLKIQRTERGDSAVYLCASSLTGLPVGTGELFFGEGSRLTVL.

V is TRBV5-5 and J is TRBJ2-7; D remains unclear. CDR1 and CDR2 from the germline V gene are SGHKS and YYEKEE (reference sequence). The V gene lost 3 bases and the J gene lost 4 bases, with 11 bases spanning the gap. This CDR3 comprises 13 residues. The DNA for the CDR3 is TGTGCCAGCAGCTCAGGCTCGGGTTACGAGCAGTACTTC. Residues: CASSSGSGYEQYF.

This clonotype was picked up a small number of times. This sequence joins TRBV5-1 and TRBJ2-2; perhaps TRBD2 as D (6 bases). Germline V CDR1 and CDR2: SGHRS, YFSETQ. Trimming took 1 base from V and 5 from J, leaving 15 bases between them. This CDR3 is 16 amino acids long. The CDR3 loop reads CASSLLGGVATGELFF. The CDR3 nucleotides read TGCGCCAGCAGCTTGTTGGGGGGTGTCGCGACCGGGGAGCTGTTTTTT.

This chain connects TRBV6-2 or TRBV6-3 to TRBJ2-7; D gene ambiguous. Trimming removed 4 bases at V and 3 bases at J, with 10 bases between. This CDR3 spans 13 amino acids. CDR1 is MNHEY and CDR2 is SVGEGT in the germline V gene. Written as DNA, the CDR3 is TGTGCCAGCAGTTGGGGTACCCTCTACGAGCAGTACTTC. Its translation: CASSWGTLYEQYF.

This clonotype showed up many times. The rearrangement uses TRBV20-1 and TRBJ1-1; TRBD1 might be the D (5 bases). The CDR3 sequence is 13 residues long. The germline V gene encodes CDR1 DFQATT and CDR2 SNEGSKA (reference sequence). Trimming took 6 bases from V and 4 from J, leaving 15 bases between them. CDR3 in DNA: TGCAGTGCACCGAGCGGGGACCTCACTGAAGCTTTCTTT. This codes for CSAPSGDLTEAFF.

About this clonotype: An end of the junction differs from the germline gene, which may be a read error. The chain carries TRBV15 and TRBJ2-2, with 8 bases that match TRBD2. Germline CDR1 LNHNV, CDR2 YYDKDF (reference sequence). The CDR3 runs 17 residues. CDR3 protein: CATTRRGRSSNTGELFF. In DNA, the CDR3 is TGTGCCACCACCAGACGCGGGAGGTCCTCGAACACCGGGGAGCTGTTTTTT.

This clonotype has a handful of counts. V and J are TRBV19 and TRBJ2-3, with D perhaps matching TRBD2 (6 bases). The germline V gene encodes CDR1 LNHDA and CDR2 SQIVND (reference sequence). The CDR3 has 14 residues. V was pared by 4 bases and J by 0 bases, with 8 bases between. CDR3 region: CASSNAGSTDTQYF. In DNA, the CDR3 is TGTGCCAGTAGTAACGCGGGGAGCACAGATACGCAGTATTTT.

The rearrangement joins TRBV3-1 to TRBJ2-3; 10 nucleotides match TRBD2. The CDR3 sequence is 18 residues long. The trim removed 1 base at V and 8 bases at J, leaving 15 bases unmatched. Germline CDR1 and CDR2: LGHDT and YNNKEL (reference sequence). Here the CDR3 reads CASSQVVAGGTRIFTQYF. In DNA form, the CDR3 reads TGTGCCAGCAGCCAAGTAGTAGCGGGAGGAACCCGAATATTTACGCAGTATTTT.

The chain carries TRBV18 and TRBJ1-1; 7 nucleotides align to TRBD1. J was trimmed by 6 bases and V by 3 bases; bases with no gene match: 7. CDR3 length: 14 residues. Germline values: CDR1 KGHSH, CDR2 LQKENI. This CDR3 reads CASSPEGAWAEAFF. The CDR3 DNA sequence: TGTGCCAGCTCACCGGAGGGGGCTTGGGCTGAAGCTTTCTTT.

The chain is built from TRBV5-1 and TRBJ2-7; 8 bases are a match to TRBD1. V lost 3 bases to trimming and J lost 3 bases; unmatched junction nucleotides: 5. CDR1 SGHRS and CDR2 YFSETQ come from the germline V gene. CDR3 length: 14 residues. Written as DNA, the CDR3 is TGCGCCAGCAGCTCTGGGACAGGCTACTACGAGCAGTACTTC. The encoded protein is CASSSGTGYYEQYF.

This clonotype was detected only a few times. This chain links TRBV20-1 with TRBJ2-1; TRBD2 matches at 9 bases. There are 14 residues in the CDR3. The germline CDR1 and CDR2 sequences are DFQATT and SNEGSKA (reference sequence). V shed 2 bases and J 8 bases; nucleotides not matched to a gene: 7. CDR3 DNA: TGCAGTGCTAGAATTAGCGGGGGTCAAGATGAGCAGTTCTTC. Translation gives CSARISGGQDEQFF.

This chain connects TRBV7-9 to TRBJ2-7; D may be TRBD1 (7 bases). Between the trimmed V and J ends, which lost 5 bases and 3 bases, there was a span of 17 bases. This CDR3 comprises 15 residues. Germline V gives CDR1 SEHNR, CDR2 FQNEAQ (reference sequence). The CDR3 sequence is CASSPGQGDFYEQYF. The DNA for the CDR3 is TGTGCCAGCAGCCCAGGGCAGGGGGACTTCTACGAGCAGTACTTC.